This is a list of T cell receptor beta chains from one sample in a study of T cells in Graves' hyperthyroidism and ophthalmopathy. TCRdb analysed the multiplex PCR reads with MiXCR anew, one entry per CDR3 protein. The sample lists nearly 600,000 distinct CDR3 sequences, 11% to 15% seen once, with less than 6% in the top ten. Sequencing used blood. The source is a woman in her twenties or thirties with Graves' hyperthyroidism that later progressed to Graves' ophthalmopathy. The CDR3 runs from the conserved cysteine through the conserved F or W.

>TRBJ2-1|TRBV5-1
CASSLDILSYNEQFF
>TRBJ1-1|TRBV19
CASSSSRVLNTEAFF
>TRBJ2-3|TRBV20-1
CSAQGTSGRGDTQYF
>TRBJ2-7|TRBV7-6
CASSLVLAGSTYEQYF
>TRBJ1-2|TRBV12-5
CASGLGNNRGYGYTF
>TRBJ1-3|TRBV24-1
CATGGSGNTIYF
>TRBJ2-5|TRBV18
CASSGLAGHGQETQYF
>TRBJ1-5|TRBV19
CASRSANQPQHF
>TRBJ2-1|TRBV20-1
CSAGRETGSYNEQFF
>TRBJ2-1|TRBV3-1
CASSDYREWFF
>TRBJ2-3|TRBV11-3
CASSSPELVRPDTQYF
>TRBJ2-1|TRBV7-9
CASVPYNEQFF
>TRBJ2-5|TRBV20-1
CSAQRETQYF
>TRBJ1-2|TRBV7-2
CASSSFSSHYGYTF
>TRBJ1-4|TRBV7-9
CASSTTVNEKLFF
>TRBJ1-2|TRBV24-1
CATSDYTRDRGYGYTF
>TRBJ1-5|TRBV6-1
CASTSDGFGNQPQHF
>TRBJ1-2|TRBV10-3
CAISEGVGANYGYTF
>TRBJ2-5|TRBV6-1
CASSDPGRGVSGRAEETQYF
>TRBJ1-1|TRBV28
CASRIQGEAFF
>TRBJ2-7|TRBV11-2
CASSLAPGGSGYEQYF
>TRBJ2-5|TRBV20-1
CSVKLGLSETQYF
>TRBJ2-1|TRBV20-1
CSARGGLVNEQFF
>TRBJ2-3|TRBV10-3
CAISGTREYGDTQYF
>TRBJ1-4|TRBV20-1
CSARDLTGGSEKLFF
>TRBJ1-6|TRBV7-3
CASSLREPASGSPLHF
>TRBJ1-1|TRBV6-1
CASSPTGASYTEAFF
>TRBJ1-4|TRBV6-1
CASSEWGTPNEKLFF
>TRBJ2-3|TRBV5-1
CASSSRGAVDTQYF
>TRBJ1-1|TRBV5-1
CASSYSDKGEAFF
>TRBJ2-3|TRBV4-3
CASSQGMDYRSEQYF
>TRBJ2-7|TRBV6-6
CASSYGGEQYF
>TRBJ1-2|TRBV20-1
CSAVPGPGYTF
>TRBJ2-7|TRBV7-2
CASSFGTMGSYEQYF
>TRBJ2-1|TRBV6-1
CASTPRAHNEQFF
>TRBJ1-1|TRBV9
CASSGNTGITEAFF